The TCR beta chain described here comes from a study of CD8 T cells in Susac syndrome. About the study: There were 5 or 6 sequenced Susac syndrome patients with active disease and under ten in remission. When their blood was taken, the Susac syndrome patients had either not yet had any therapy, were taking corticosteroids, or were taking intravenous immunoglobulin alone.

CD8+ and CD4+ T cells taken from blood had their TCR beta sequenced. RNA totalling roughly 0.5 to 1 ug underwent reverse transcription with random hexamers. TCRdb reprocessed the immunoSEQ multiplex PCR reads with MiXCR, giving one entry per CDR3 protein. The data contain about 80,000 distinct CDR3 sequences, roughly 91% of them singletons. This CDR3 comprises 14 residues. Trimming took 7 bases from V and 9 from J; bases not matched to a gene: 8. Per germline, CDR1 ENHRY and CDR2 SYGVKD. The specimen was CD4+ T cells from PBMCs. The origin of this receptor is a human donor with Susac syndrome. J is TRBJ2-1 and V is TRBV10-3, with 11 bases matching TRBD2. The CDR3 sequence is CAITSLAGVSEQFF. In DNA form, the CDR3 reads TGTGCCATCACTTCACTAGCGGGAGTTAGTGAGCAGTTCTTC.